This TCR beta chain was obtained from a study of OX40 agonist ivuxolimab in advanced cancers. About the study: The patients' treatment was ivuxolimab, an agonistic anti-OX40 (CD134) antibody. General study results and limits: By week 6 at 0.1 to 3.0 mg/kg, blood CD4+ and CD8+ T cells had expanded clonally.

The CDR3 sequence is 15 residues long. V shed 4 bases and J 5 bases; nucleotides not matched to a gene: 11. CDR1 SGHRS and CDR2 YFSETQ come from the germline V gene. Notes on this clone: Antigen specificity is unknown.

Systemic immunosuppression or a history of autoimmune disease excluded patients. Measured with immunoSEQ multiplex PCR; TCRdb has only the in-frame clones, and not every one. The sample includes about 33,000 clones, approximately 84% of them seen just once. The chain is built from TRBV5-1 and TRBJ1-1; TRBD1 aligns across 7 bases. The sequenced sample was CD4+ or CD8+ T cells sorted from blood, obtained in a trial of the OX40 agonist ivuxolimab. This clonotype was obtained from an adult with an advanced solid tumor such as melanoma, head and neck, liver or kidney cancer. This chain's CDR3 is CASSKAVGGGTEAFF. Written as DNA, the CDR3 is TGCGCCAGCAGCAAGGCCGTAGGGGGCGGGACTGAAGCTTTCTTT.